These 19 T cell receptor beta chains share one sample of origin, sequenced in a study of post-analysis software for immune sequencing data. Findings and limits, study-wide: TRBV5-6, TRBV5-1 and TRBV20-1 were among roughly 5 TRBV segments more frequent in patients than controls.

Unique-molecular-identifier-tagged TCR beta cDNA libraries were used. MiXCR, applied by TCRdb to the PCR reads, yields one record per CDR3 protein. The profile shows under 900,000 distinct CDR3 sequences, roughly 50% of them singletons. Their target antigens are unknown. Sample: blood. Every receptor here comes from a girl aged 5-17 years with multiple sclerosis.

This clonotype was seen only a few times. This chain joins TRBV4-1 and TRBJ2-7; 7 bases line up with TRBD2. The CDR3 is made up of 18 amino acids. Germline values: CDR1 MGHRA, CDR2 YSYEKL. V lost 1 base and J lost 0; bases outside the gene matches: 12. In nucleotides, the CDR3 is TGCGCCAGCAGCCAAGTCTCCATAGGGACTACCCGCTCCTACGAGCAGTACTTC. Translating it yields CASSQVSIGTTRSYEQYF.

The chain has TRBV6-6 and TRBJ2-5, with D uncertain. Germline loops: CDR1 MNHNY, CDR2 SVGAGI (reference sequence). With 6 bases removed from V and 5 bases from J, the gap between germline ends came to 22 bases. The CDR3 spans 16 residues. The CDR3 bases are TGTGCCAGCAGGCATGGTAGTCCGTCGCTAGGGGAGACCCAGTACTTC. Protein sequence: CASRHGSPSLGETQYF.

V is TRBV7-6 and J is TRBJ1-5; D remains unclear. V was pared by 5 bases and J by 3 bases, with 5 bases between. CDR3 length: 12 residues. Germline-derived CDR1 and CDR2 are SGHVS and FNYEAQ. The CDR3 spells CASSAYNQPQHF. The CDR3, as DNA: TGTGCCAGCAGCGCCTACAATCAGCCCCAGCATTTT.

V is TRBV25-1 and J is TRBJ2-3, with D perhaps assigned TRBD1 or TRBD2 (9 bases each). The CDR3 contains 23 residues. V was clipped by 5 bases and J by 2 bases, with 38 bases between them. Germline CDR1 MGHDK, CDR2 SYGVNS. CDR3 coding DNA: TGTGCCAGCAGTCGACCGGGGACAGGGAAAGCGGGAGGCCTTCCTTTTCCCACAGATACGCAGTATTTT. Its translation is CASSRPGTGKAGGLPFPTDTQYF.

This clonotype has a handful of counts. The chain couples TRBV10-3 to TRBJ2-7; TRBD1 might be the D (6 bases). Germline CDR1 and CDR2: ENHRY and SYGVKD. The CDR3 totals 13 residues. V was clipped by 4 bases and J by 0 bases, with 7 bases between them. Here the CDR3 reads CAISGQVSYEQYF. CDR3 nucleotide sequence: TGTGCCATCAGTGGACAGGTCTCCTACGAGCAGTACTTC.

The chain links TRBV7-9 to TRBJ2-7; no clear D. This CDR3 is 16 amino acids long. The germline V gene has CDR1 SEHNR and CDR2 FQNEAQ (reference sequence). Trimming left V 2 bases short and J 1 base short, with 15 bases between. CDR3 nucleotide sequence: TGTGCCAGCAGCTTACGATCCGGGTCTCTATCCTACGAGCAGTACTTC. It yields the protein CASSLRSGSLSYEQYF.

The J gene is TRBJ2-7, the V gene TRBV14; D may be TRBD1 or TRBD2 (6 bases each). Germline CDR1 is SGHDN and CDR2 is FVKESK. This CDR3 is 16 amino acids long. The V end was cut by 6 bases, the J end by 3 bases, with 21 bases between. The CDR3 DNA is TGTGCCAGCAGTGTACCGGGGGCCGGGACTTTCTACGAGCAGTACTTC. Protein sequence: CASSVPGAGTFYEQYF.

The chain links TRBV20-1 to TRBJ1-5, with a weak D call TRBD1 (6 bases). V was shortened by 5 bases and J by 3 bases, with 20 bases between the two germline ends. Per the germline V gene, CDR1 is DFQATT and CDR2 is SNEGSKA (reference sequence). The CDR3 covers 16 residues. CDR3 DNA sequence: TGCAGTGCTCTTGGCCCCGGGGGCCCTTACAATCAGCCCCAGCATTTT. Protein sequence: CSALGPGGPYNQPQHF.

V is TRBV4-2 and J is TRBJ2-1; a possible D gene is TRBD2 (6 bases). Trimming took off 4 bases at V and 0 bases at J, with 13 bases between the two ends. The CDR3 contains 16 residues. Germline V gives CDR1 LGHNA, CDR2 YNFKEQ. The CDR3 spells CASSPKRASSYNEQFF. For the CDR3, the DNA is TGTGCCAGCAGCCCCAAGCGGGCCAGCTCCTACAATGAGCAGTTCTTC.

The chain is built from TRBV13 and TRBJ2-1, with unresolved D. The CDR3 totals 12 residues. Deletions cut 5 bases from V and 4 bases from J, with 6 bases between. Germline V gene sequence: CDR1 PRHDT, CDR2 FYEKMQ (reference sequence). The CDR3 loop reads CASSVEYNEQFF. The CDR3 coding sequence is TGTGCCAGCAGCGTAGAGTACAATGAGCAGTTCTTC. Filled out from reference TRBV13 and TRBJ2-1, the complete variable domain reads AAGVIQSPRHLIKEKRETATLKCYPIPRHDTVYWYQQGPGQDPQFLISFYEKMQSDKGSIPDRFSAQQFSDYHSELNMSSLELGDSALYFCASSVEYNEQFFGPGTRLTVL.

CDR3 sequence: CASGGLGYYEQYF. The DNA of the CDR3 is TGTGCCAGCGGGGGACTTGGGTACTACGAGCAGTACTTC. The J gene is TRBJ2-7, the V gene TRBV3-1; D perhaps matches TRBD2 (6 bases). This CDR3 contains 13 residues. V was cut by 8 bases and J by 3 bases, with 14 bases left in between. Germline V gene data show CDR1 as LGHDT and CDR2 as YNNKEL (reference sequence).

J is TRBJ2-4 and V is TRBV29-1; D is ambiguous. Matching the DNA end better, TRBJ2-5 makes the J call doubtful. The CDR3 contains 14 residues. Germline assignment: CDR1 SQVTM and CDR2 ANQGSEA. The CDR3 region is CSVERGTGLKTQYF. The CDR3, as DNA: TGCAGCGTTGAAAGAGGAACCGGCTTAAAGACCCAGTACTTC.

V gene TRBV7-2 combines with J gene TRBJ2-1; a weak D match, TRBD2 (5 bases). Germline V gene sequence: CDR1 SGHTA, CDR2 FQGNSA. Trimming stripped 1 base from V and 4 bases from J, with 11 bases between. The CDR3 extends over 15 amino acids. In DNA, the CDR3 is TGTGCCAGCAGCTTAGTTGGAGGTCTGTACAATGAGCAGTTCTTC. Its translation: CASSLVGGLYNEQFF.

The V gene is TRBV20-1, the J gene TRBJ2-6, with D uncertain. Per germline, CDR1 DFQATT and CDR2 SNEGSKA (reference sequence). The CDR3 consists of 14 residues. The germline V and J ends were trimmed by 5 bases and 4 bases, with 12 bases remaining between them. CDR3 nucleotides: TGCAGTGCTCGCTCTTCGGTAGGGGCCAACGTCCTGACTTTC. This translates into CSARSSVGANVLTF.

This clonotype was picked up a small number of times. This chain links TRBV5-5 with TRBJ1-1; D might be TRBD1 (5 bases). CDR1 and CDR2 from the germline V gene are SGHKS and YYEKEE (reference sequence). The CDR3 spans 14 residues. The ends were cut back, 2 bases at V and 5 bases at J, with 13 bases in the middle. CDR3 bases: TGTGCCAGCAGCTTACACGGGGGGGGGACTGAAGCTTTCTTT. Translating it yields CASSLHGGGTEAFF.

The genes are TRBV6-1 and TRBJ2-7; D not resolved. The CDR3 runs 14 residues. Trimming took off 2 bases at V and 6 bases at J, with 14 bases between the two ends. Germline loops: CDR1 MNHNS, CDR2 SASEGT. The CDR3 region is CASSESPETGEQYF. CDR3 sequence (DNA): TGTGCCAGCAGTGAATCCCCAGAGACGGGCGAGCAGTACTTC.

The chain employs TRBV6-6 and TRBJ1-2; D is undetermined. Trimming pared 8 bases from V and 4 bases from J, leaving 11 bases between. CDR1 and CDR2 from the germline V gene are MNHNY and SVGAGI (reference sequence). CDR3 size: 12 residues. DNA for the CDR3: TGTGCCAGCGAGGGAATCGGCTATGGCTACACCTTC. Translated: CASEGIGYGYTF.

The J gene is TRBJ2-6, the V gene TRBV7-9; no reliable D call. This CDR3 contains 16 residues. Trimming took off 5 bases at V and 0 bases at J, with 11 bases between the two ends. Germline V lookup: CDR1 SEHNR, CDR2 FQNEAQ (reference sequence). The CDR3, as DNA: TGTGCCAGCAGCCCAGCCACAGACTCTGGGGCCAACGTCCTGACTTTC. It codes for CASSPATDSGANVLTF.

The chain carries TRBV27 and TRBJ2-7; 11 positions match TRBD2. Trimming at V came to 10 bases and at J to 5 bases, leaving 13 bases not matched to a gene. Germline V gene data show CDR1 as MNHEY and CDR2 as SMNVEV (reference sequence). The CDR3 contains 15 residues. The CDR3 sequence is CATSEGTSGYNEQYF. The CDR3 DNA is TGTGCCACCTCCGAAGGGACTAGCGGTTACAACGAGCAGTACTTC.